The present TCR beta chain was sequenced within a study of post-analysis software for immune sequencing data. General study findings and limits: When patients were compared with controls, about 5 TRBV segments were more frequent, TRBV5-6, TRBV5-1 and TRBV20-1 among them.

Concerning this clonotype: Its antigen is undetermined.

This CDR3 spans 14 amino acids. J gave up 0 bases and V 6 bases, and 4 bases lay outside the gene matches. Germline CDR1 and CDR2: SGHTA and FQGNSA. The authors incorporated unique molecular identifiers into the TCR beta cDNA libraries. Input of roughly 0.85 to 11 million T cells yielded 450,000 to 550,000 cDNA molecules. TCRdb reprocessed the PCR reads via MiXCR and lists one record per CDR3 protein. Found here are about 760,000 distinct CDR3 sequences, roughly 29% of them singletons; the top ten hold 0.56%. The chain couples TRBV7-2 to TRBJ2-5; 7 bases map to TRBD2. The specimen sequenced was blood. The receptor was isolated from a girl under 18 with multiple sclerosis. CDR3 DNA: TGTGCCAGCAGTTCCCGGGGGGACCAAGAGACCCAGTACTTC. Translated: CASSSRGDQETQYF. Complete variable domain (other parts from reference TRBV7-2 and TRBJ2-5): GAGVSQSPSNKVTEKGKDVELRCDPISGHTALYWYRQSLGQGLEFLIYFQGNSAPDKSGLPSDRFSAERTGGSVSTLTIQRTQQEDSAVYLCASSSRGDQETQYFGPGTRLLVL.